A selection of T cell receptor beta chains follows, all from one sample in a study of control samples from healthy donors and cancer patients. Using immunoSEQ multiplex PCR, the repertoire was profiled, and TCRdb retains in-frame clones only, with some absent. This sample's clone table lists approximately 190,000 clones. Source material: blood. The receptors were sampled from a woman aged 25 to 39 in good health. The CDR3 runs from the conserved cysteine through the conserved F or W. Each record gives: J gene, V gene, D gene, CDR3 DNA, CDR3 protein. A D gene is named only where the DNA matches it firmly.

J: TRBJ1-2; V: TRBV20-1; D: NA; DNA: TGCAGTGCTAGTAACCGAAACTATGGCTACACCTTC; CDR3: CSASNRNYGYTF
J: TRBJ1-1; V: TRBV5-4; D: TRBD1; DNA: TGTGCCAGCAGCCACCGGACAGGGATGAACACTGAAGCTTTCTTT; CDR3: CASSHRTGMNTEAFF
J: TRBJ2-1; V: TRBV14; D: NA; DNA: TGTGCCAGCAGCCCCCCTGGCGGGGGCCCCCACAATGAGCAGTTCTTC; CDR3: CASSPPGGGPHNEQFF
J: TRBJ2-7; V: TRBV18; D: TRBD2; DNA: TGTGCCAGCTCACCCGGGACTAGCGGGTTTGGGCCCCACGAGCAGTACTTC; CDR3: CASSPGTSGFGPHEQYF
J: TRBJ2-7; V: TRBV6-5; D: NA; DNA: TGTGCCAGCAGTCTGCTAAGGGCGTCCTACGAGCAGTACTTC; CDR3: CASSLLRASYEQYF
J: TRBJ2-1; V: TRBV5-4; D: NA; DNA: TGTGCCAGCAGCTTGGAGGGATCCCCCTACAATGAGCAGTTCTTC; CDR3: CASSLEGSPYNEQFF
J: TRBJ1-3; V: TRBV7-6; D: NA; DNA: TGTGCCAGCAGCCGAGCAGCCATCTCTGGAAACACCATATATTTT; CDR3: CASSRAAISGNTIYF
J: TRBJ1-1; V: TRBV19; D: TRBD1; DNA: TGTGCCAGTAGAAGCCAGCAGGGGGGGAACACTGAAGCTTTCTTT; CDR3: CASRSQQGGNTEAFF
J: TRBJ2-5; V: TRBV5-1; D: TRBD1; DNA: TGCGCCAGCAGCGTCGGACAGGGGGTCGTGGAGACCCAGTACTTC; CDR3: CASSVGQGVVETQYF
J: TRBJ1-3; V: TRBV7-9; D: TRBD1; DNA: TGTGCCAGCAGCAAGGGACAGCTCTGGTCGGGAAACACCATATATTTT; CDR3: CASSKGQLWSGNTIYF
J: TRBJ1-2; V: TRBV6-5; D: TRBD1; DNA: TGTGCCAGCAGTTACGACAGGGGAGATGGCTATGGCTACACCTTC; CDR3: CASSYDRGDGYGYTF
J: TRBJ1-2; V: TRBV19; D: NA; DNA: TGTGCCAGTAGTATCGGGGCCAACTATGGCTACACCTTC; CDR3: CASSIGANYGYTF
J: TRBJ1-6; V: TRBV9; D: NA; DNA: TGTGCCAGCAGCGTATCCGGGAGAACCCCCTATAATTCACCCCTCCACTTT; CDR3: CASSVSGRTPYNSPLHF
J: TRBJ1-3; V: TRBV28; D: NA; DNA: TGTGCCAGCAGTCAACTACAGGGAAACACCATATATTTT; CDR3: CASSQLQGNTIYF
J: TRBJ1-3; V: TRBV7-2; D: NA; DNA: TGTGCCAGCAGCTTAGACGGGGCGGGGACCACCATATATTTT; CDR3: CASSLDGAGTTIYF
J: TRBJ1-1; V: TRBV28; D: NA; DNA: TGTGCCAGCACCAAGGCCAGGGGCACTGAAGCTTTCTTT; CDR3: CASTKARGTEAFF
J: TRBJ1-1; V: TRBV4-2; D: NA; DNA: TGTGCCAGCAGCCCCGGGGAGGATCGAAACACTGAAGCTTTCTTT; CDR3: CASSPGEDRNTEAFF
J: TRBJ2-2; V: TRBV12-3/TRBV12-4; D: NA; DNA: TGTGCCAGCAGTTTACAGGACACCGGGGAGCTGTTTTTT; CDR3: CASSLQDTGELFF
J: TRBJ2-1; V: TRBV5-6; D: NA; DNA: TGTGCCAGCAGCTTGGCGTCGAATGAGCAGTTCTTC; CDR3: CASSLASNEQFF
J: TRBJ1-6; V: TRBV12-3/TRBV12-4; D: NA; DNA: TGTGCCAGCAGTTTCAATAATTCACCCCTCCACTTT; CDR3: CASSFNNSPLHF
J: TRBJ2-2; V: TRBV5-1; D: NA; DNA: TGCGCCAGCAGCCTAACACCGAACACCGGGGAGCTGTTTTTT; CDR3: CASSLTPNTGELFF
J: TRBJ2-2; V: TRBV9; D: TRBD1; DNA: TGTGCCAGCAGCGCGGGACAGGGGGCCGTCGGGGAGCTGTTTTTT; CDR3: CASSAGQGAVGELFF
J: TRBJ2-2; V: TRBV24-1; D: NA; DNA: TGTGCCACCAGTGATGTGGGCCTAGGTACCGGGGAGCTGTTTTTT; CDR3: CATSDVGLGTGELFF
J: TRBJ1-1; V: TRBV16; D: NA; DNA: TGTGCCAGCGCCAGGGTGTACACTGAAGCTTTCTTT; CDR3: CASARVYTEAFF
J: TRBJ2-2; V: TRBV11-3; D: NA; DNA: TGTGCCAGCAGCTTAGATCAAGGAGCCGGGGAGCTGTTTTTT; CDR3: CASSLDQGAGELFF
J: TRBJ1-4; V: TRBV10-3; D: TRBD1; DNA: TGTGCCATCAGCGGGGGAGGGGGCTATGAAAAACTGTTTTTT; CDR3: CAISGGGGYEKLFF
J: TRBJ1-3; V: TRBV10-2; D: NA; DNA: TGCGCCAGCAGTGACAGTGCTGGAAACACCATATATTTT; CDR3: CASSDSAGNTIYF
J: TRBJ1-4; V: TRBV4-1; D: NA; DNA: TGCGCCAGCAGCCATGTGGCCGGGACGGGGGATGAAAAACTGTTTTTT; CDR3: CASSHVAGTGDEKLFF
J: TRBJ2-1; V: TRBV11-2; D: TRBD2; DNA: TGTGCCAGCAGTCATTCAAAAGCGGGGTCCTACAATGAGCAGTTCTTC; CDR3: CASSHSKAGSYNEQFF
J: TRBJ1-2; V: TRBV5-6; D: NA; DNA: TGTGCCAGCAGCTTGGCCAATGGCAGAAACTATGGCTACACCTTC; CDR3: CASSLANGRNYGYTF
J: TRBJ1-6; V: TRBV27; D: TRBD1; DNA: TGTGCCAGCACCCTAGACAGGGTCAGTAATTCACCCCTCCACTTT; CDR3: CASTLDRVSNSPLHF
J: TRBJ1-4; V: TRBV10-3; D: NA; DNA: TGTGCCATCAGTGAAGGCAGGGAGGAGGAAAAACTGTTTTTT; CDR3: CAISEGREEEKLFF
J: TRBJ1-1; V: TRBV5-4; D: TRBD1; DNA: TGTGCCAGCAGCTTGGGGAGGACAGGGGTGGGGTTGAACACTGAAGCTTTCTTT; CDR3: CASSLGRTGVGLNTEAFF
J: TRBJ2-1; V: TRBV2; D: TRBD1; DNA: TGTGCCAGCAGACGGACAGGGCGTTCCTACAATGAGCAGTTCTTC; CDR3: CASRRTGRSYNEQFF
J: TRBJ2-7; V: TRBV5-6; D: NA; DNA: TGTGCCAGCAGCATGACAGGGAGGTACGAGCAGTACTTC; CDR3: CASSMTGRYEQYF
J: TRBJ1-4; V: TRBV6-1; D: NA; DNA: TGTGCCAGCAGTGAAGGTGGGGGGTGGGGTGATGAAAAACTGTTTTTT; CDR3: CASSEGGGWGDEKLFF
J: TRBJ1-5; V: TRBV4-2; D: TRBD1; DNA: TGTGCCAGCAGCCAAGCGACAGGGGGCAGACAGCCCCAGCATTTT; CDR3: CASSQATGGRQPQHF
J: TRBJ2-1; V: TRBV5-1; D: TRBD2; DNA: TGCGCCAGCAGCTTGTTTAGCGGGGGGCGGAATGAGCAGTTCTTC; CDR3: CASSLFSGGRNEQFF
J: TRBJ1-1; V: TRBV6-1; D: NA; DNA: TGTGCCAGCAGTGAAGCAGGGGCGGGGAACACTGAAGCTTTCTTT; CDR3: CASSEAGAGNTEAFF
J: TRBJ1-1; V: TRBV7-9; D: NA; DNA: TGTGCCAGCAGTCAGGAGTGGGCCACTGAAGCTTTCTTT; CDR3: CASSQEWATEAFF
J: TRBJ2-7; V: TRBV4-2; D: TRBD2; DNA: TGTGCCAGCAGCCACGCAGGTGGTAGCGGGGCCTACGAGCAGTACTTC; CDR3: CASSHAGGSGAYEQYF
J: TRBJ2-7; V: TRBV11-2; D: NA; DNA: TGTGCCAGCAGCTTAAGTTGGGGACCGAAGATCTCCTACGAGCAGTACTTC; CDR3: CASSLSWGPKISYEQYF
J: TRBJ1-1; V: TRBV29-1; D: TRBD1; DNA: TGCAGCGTTAGGACAGGGGGGAACACTGAAGCTTTCTTT; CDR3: CSVRTGGNTEAFF
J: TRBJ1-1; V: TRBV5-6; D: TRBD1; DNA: TGTGCCAGCAGCCCCCGTGGACAGGGGATCGGAATGAACACTGAAGCTTTCTTT; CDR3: CASSPRGQGIGMNTEAFF
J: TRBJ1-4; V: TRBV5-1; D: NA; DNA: TGCGCCAGGCGCCCCTACTTATCTCAGAATGAAAAACTGTTTTTT; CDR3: CARRPYLSQNEKLFF
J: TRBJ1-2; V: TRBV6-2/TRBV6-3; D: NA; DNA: TGTGCCAGCAGTTCAGACATACCTACCTATGGCTACACCTTC; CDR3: CASSSDIPTYGYTF